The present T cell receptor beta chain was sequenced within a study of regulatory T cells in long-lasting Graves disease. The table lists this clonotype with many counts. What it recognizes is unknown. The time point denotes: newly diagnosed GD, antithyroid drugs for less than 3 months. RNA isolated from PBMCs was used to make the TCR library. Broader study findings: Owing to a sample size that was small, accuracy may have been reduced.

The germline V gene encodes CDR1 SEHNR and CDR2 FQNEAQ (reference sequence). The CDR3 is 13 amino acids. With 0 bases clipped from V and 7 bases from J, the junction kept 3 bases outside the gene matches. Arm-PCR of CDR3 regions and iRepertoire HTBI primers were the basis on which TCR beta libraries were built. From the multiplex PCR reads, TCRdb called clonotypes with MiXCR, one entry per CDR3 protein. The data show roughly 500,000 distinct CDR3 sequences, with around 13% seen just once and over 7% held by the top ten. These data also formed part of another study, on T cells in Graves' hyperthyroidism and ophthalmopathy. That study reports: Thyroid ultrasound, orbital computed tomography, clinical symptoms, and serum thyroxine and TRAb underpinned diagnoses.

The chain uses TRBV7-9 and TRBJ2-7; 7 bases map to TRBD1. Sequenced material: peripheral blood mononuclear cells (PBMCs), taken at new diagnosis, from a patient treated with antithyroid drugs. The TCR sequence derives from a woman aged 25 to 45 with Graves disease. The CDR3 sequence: CASSLAGQREQYF. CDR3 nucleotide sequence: TGTGCCAGCAGCTTAGCGGGACAGAGGGAGCAGTACTTC. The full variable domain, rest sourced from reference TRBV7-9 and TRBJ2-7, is DTGVSQNPRHKITKRGQNVTFRCDPISEHNRLYWYRQTLGQGPEFLTYFQNEAQLEKSRLLSDRFSAERPKGSFSTLEIQRTEQGDSAMYLCASSLAGQREQYFGPGTRLTVT.